Reported below is one TCR beta chain. In the source study's methods: Cell counts per sample came from amplifying reference gene primers. The table came from immunoSEQ multiplex PCR; TCRdb's copy has only in-frame clones and leaves some out. The DNA gave D and trimming, while V, J and clone size come from that table. The data contain some 170,000 clones, roughly 86% of them seen just once; the ten biggest clones take up roughly 1.6%. This entry comes from a study of blood T cell repertoires in COVID-19. Trimming pared 7 bases from V and 4 bases from J, leaving 14 bases between. Germline V gives CDR1 SNHLY, CDR2 FYNNEI. The CDR3 length is 15 residues.

The chain recombines TRBV2 with TRBJ1-6; perhaps TRBD1 as D (5 bases). This clonotype was sampled from a woman aged 50 to 65 with acute or convalescent COVID-19. The sample was peripheral blood. The CDR3 coding sequence is TGTGCCAGCATGGGGCAAGGGTTATATAATTCACCCCTCCACTTT. Encoded protein: CASMGQGLYNSPLHF.